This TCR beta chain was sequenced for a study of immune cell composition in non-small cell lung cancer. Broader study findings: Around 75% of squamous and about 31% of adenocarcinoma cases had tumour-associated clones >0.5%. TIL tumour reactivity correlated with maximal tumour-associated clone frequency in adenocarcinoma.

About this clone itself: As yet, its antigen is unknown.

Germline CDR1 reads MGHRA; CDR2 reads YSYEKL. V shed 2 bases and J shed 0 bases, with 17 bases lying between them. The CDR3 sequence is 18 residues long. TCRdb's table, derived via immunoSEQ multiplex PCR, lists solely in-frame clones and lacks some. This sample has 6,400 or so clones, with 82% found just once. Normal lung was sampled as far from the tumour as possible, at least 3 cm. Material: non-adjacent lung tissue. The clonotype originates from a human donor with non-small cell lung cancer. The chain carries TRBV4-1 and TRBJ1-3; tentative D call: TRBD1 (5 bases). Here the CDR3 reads CASSQSVPGGSSGNTIYF. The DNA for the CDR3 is TGCGCCAGCAGCCAAAGCGTACCCGGGGGTAGCTCTGGAAACACCATATATTTT.